One and the same sample provided the 21 T cell receptor beta chains below, sequenced in a study of blood T cell repertoires in COVID-19. Method: immunoSEQ multiplex PCR; TCRdb's copy keeps in-frame clones and lacks some. The sample includes tens of thousands of clones, 88% seen only once; the top ten take roughly 8.8%. Sequenced: peripheral blood. Every receptor here comes from a woman in her 70s with active COVID-19.

The chain is built from TRBV6-5 and TRBJ1-2; tentative D call: TRBD1 (6 bases). V gave up 7 bases and J gave up 4 bases, with 19 bases separating them. CDR1 and CDR2 (germline): MNHEY, SVGAGI. The CDR3 totals 15 residues. The CDR3 DNA follows: TGTGCCAGCAAACAAAGACAGGCCCCGGGCTATGGCTACACCTTC. Translated: CASKQRQAPGYGYTF.

The V and J genes are TRBV5-1 and TRBJ2-7, with a tentative D call TRBD1 (6 bases). Germline V gene lookup returns CDR1 SGHRS and CDR2 YFSETQ. The CDR3 contains 18 residues. The V gene lost 0 bases and the J gene lost 1 base, with 20 bases spanning the gap. The DNA for the CDR3 is TGCGCCAGCAGCTTGGCCTCAACCCAGGGGATGTCATCCTACGAGCAGTACTTC. Translating it yields CASSLASTQGMSSYEQYF.

This clone came up once. This chain connects TRBV28 to TRBJ2-3, with 8 bases fitting TRBD1. Germline values: CDR1 MDHEN, CDR2 SYDVKM. The CDR3 covers 16 residues. Trimming cost V 9 bases and J 3 bases; bases outside gene matches: 14. This CDR3 is CASFHSTTGATDTQYF. The CDR3 coding sequence is TGTGCCAGTTTTCATTCGACGACAGGGGCAACAGATACGCAGTATTTT.

The chain employs TRBV7-6 and TRBJ2-7, with 9 bases matching TRBD1. Losses at the gene ends were 5 bases for V and 2 bases for J; bases not matched to a gene: 10. The CDR3 has 16 amino acids. CDR1 is SGHVS, CDR2 FNYEAQ, per germline. CDR3: CASSRHGQGPTYEQYF. CDR3 nucleotide sequence: TGTGCCAGCAGCCGACACGGACAGGGGCCTACCTACGAGCAGTACTTC.

The sample holds one count of this clone. The chain employs TRBV2 and TRBJ2-7; 9 positions agree with TRBD2. Germline CDR1 SNHLY, CDR2 FYNNEI. The CDR3 extends over 11 amino acids. With V trimmed by 11 bases and J by 10 bases, 9 bases remained unmatched. CDR3 sequence: CAGRTSDRQYF. The CDR3 nucleotides read TGTGCCGGTCGGACTAGCGACAGACAGTACTTC.

The chain links TRBV18 to TRBJ1-5; unclear D gene. CDR3 length: 11 amino acids. Per the germline V gene, CDR1 is KGHSH and CDR2 is LQKENI. Trimming removed 0 bases from V and 10 bases from J, with 4 bases in between. CDR3 amino acids: CASSPPTPQHF. The CDR3 nucleotides read TGTGCCAGCTCACCACCGACTCCCCAGCATTTT. The entire variable domain, with the rest obtained from reference TRBV18 and TRBJ1-5, is as follows: NAGVMQNPRHLVRRRGQEARLRCSPMKGHSHVYWYRQLPEEGLKFMVYLQKENIIDESGMPKERFSAEFPKEGPSILRIQQVVRGDSAAYFCASSPPTPQHFGDGTRLSIL.

The CDR3 spells CASSLWTGNSPLHF. The CDR3 bases are TGTGCCAGCAGCCTATGGACAGGGAATTCACCCCTCCACTTT. The chain joins TRBV3-1 (or the pseudogene TRBV3-2) to TRBJ1-6; TRBD1 matches 8 bases. The ends lost 4 bases at V and 7 bases at J; junction bases unmatched: 3. The V gene's germline CDR1 is LGHDT and CDR2 YNNKEL (reference sequence). The CDR3 extends over 14 amino acids.

This clone showed up just a few times. J is TRBJ1-1 and V is TRBV5-4; 9 bases are shared with TRBD1. CDR3 length: 15 residues. Per germline, CDR1 SGHNT and CDR2 YYREEE (reference sequence). V dropped 3 bases and J dropped 4; count of bases not matched to a gene: 7. The CDR3 loop reads CASSSTGQGGTEAFF. The CDR3 nucleotides read TGTGCCAGCAGCTCTACGGGACAGGGAGGCACTGAAGCTTTCTTT.

The sample holds a few counts of this clone. V and J are TRBV19 and TRBJ2-7, with 10 bases that match TRBD2. The ends lost 5 bases at V and 6 bases at J; junction bases unmatched: 10. The CDR3 has 15 amino acids. Germline assignment: CDR1 LNHDA and CDR2 SQIVND (reference sequence). The CDR3 sequence: CASSSSASGSSEQYF. The DNA for the CDR3 is TGTGCCAGTAGTTCCTCGGCTAGCGGGAGTTCCGAGCAGTACTTC. Based on the CDR3 plus reference TRBV19 and TRBJ2-7, the full variable domain is DGGITQSPKYLFRKEGQNVTLSCEQNLNHDAMYWYRQDPGQGLRLIYYSQIVNDFQKGDIAEGYSVSREKKESFPLTVTSAQKNPTAFYLCASSSSASGSSEQYFGPGTRLTVT.

The rearrangement uses TRBV5-1 and TRBJ2-1; 10 positions agree with TRBD2. The V and J ends lost 0 bases and 5 bases, in that order; junction bases with no gene match: 5. The germline V gene encodes CDR1 SGHRS and CDR2 YFSETQ. This CDR3 is built from 16 residues. The CDR3 sequence: CASSLDPSGRNNEQFF. Here the CDR3 DNA reads TGCGCCAGCAGCTTGGATCCTAGCGGGAGAAACAATGAGCAGTTCTTC.

The rearrangement uses TRBV7-8 and TRBJ2-2; 7 nucleotides align to TRBD2. V trimming: 5 bases; J trimming: 2 bases; junction bases outside the gene matches: 8. The CDR3 extends over 16 amino acids. Germline loops: CDR1 SGHVS, CDR2 FQNEAQ. The CDR3 sequence is CASSARAGLNTGELFF. CDR3 in DNA: TGTGCCAGCAGCGCGAGAGCGGGACTCAACACCGGGGAGCTGTTTTTT.

This clone was seen only a few times. The J gene is TRBJ2-3, the V gene TRBV7-2; 13 nucleotides agree with TRBD2. This CDR3 is 17 amino acids long. Trimming took 5 bases from V and 5 from J; bases not matched to a gene: 10. CDR1 and CDR2 (germline): SGHTA, FQGNSA. The CDR3 sequence: CASSPGLAGVYIDTQYF. The CDR3 bases are TGTGCCAGCAGCCCCGGACTAGCGGGAGTATATATAGATACGCAGTATTTT. The variable domain in full, with the rest retrieved from reference TRBV7-2 and TRBJ2-3, is GAGVSQSPSNKVTEKGKDVELRCDPISGHTALYWYRQSLGQGLEFLIYFQGNSAPDKSGLPSDRFSAERTGGSVSTLTIQRTQQEDSAVYLCASSPGLAGVYIDTQYFGPGTRLTVL.

The V gene is TRBV5-1, the J gene TRBJ2-5; 13 bases map to TRBD2. Germline CDR1 reads SGHRS; CDR2 reads YFSETQ. The CDR3 spans 19 residues. Trimming cost V 0 bases and J 9 bases; bases outside gene matches: 17. Written as DNA, the CDR3 is TGCGCCAGCAGCTTGGTGGTCCTAGGACTAGCGGGAGATGGGGGGGCCCAGTACTTC. Protein product: CASSLVVLGLAGDGGAQYF.

V usage is TRBV5-5 and J usage is TRBJ2-1; 13 nucleotides align to TRBD2. After removal of 3 bases from V and 0 bases from J, the junction contained 3 bases not matched to a gene. The CDR3 runs 17 residues. CDR1 is SGHKS, CDR2 YYEKEE, per germline (reference sequence). CDR3: CASSWTSGSFSYNEQFF. DNA for the CDR3: TGTGCCAGCAGCTGGACTAGCGGGAGTTTCTCCTACAATGAGCAGTTCTTC.

The chain employs TRBV2 and TRBJ2-5; tentatively, D is TRBD2 (6 bases). V lost 2 bases and J lost 2, with 21 bases in between. Germline values: CDR1 SNHLY, CDR2 FYNNEI. The CDR3 contains 18 residues. The CDR3 nucleotides read TGTGCCAGCAGTGAAAATGGAGTTTTAGCGGAAGCACAAGAGACCCAGTACTTC. It yields the protein CASSENGVLAEAQETQYF.

This chain connects TRBV7-9 to TRBJ2-7; 8 nucleotides match TRBD1. The germline CDR1 and CDR2 sequences are SEHNR and FQNEAQ (reference sequence). CDR3 length: 16 residues. The J segment lost 0 bases and the V segment lost 5 bases, leaving 9 bases of the junction unmatched. The CDR3 bases are TGTGCCAGCAGCGACCCAGACAGGGGTTCCTCCTACGAGCAGTACTTC. Residues: CASSDPDRGSSYEQYF.

V usage is TRBV19 and J usage is TRBJ1-2; TRBD1 agrees at 9 bases. This CDR3 comprises 17 residues. The germline CDR1 and CDR2 sequences are LNHDA and SQIVND (reference sequence). V trimming: 4 bases; J trimming: 3 bases; junction bases outside the gene matches: 12. CDR3 sequence (DNA): TGTGCCAGTAGTACCCCACATCGGGGGGACAGGGACTATGGCTACACCTTC. This translates into CASSTPHRGDRDYGYTF. The full variable domain, completed using reference TRBV19 and TRBJ1-2, is DGGITQSPKYLFRKEGQNVTLSCEQNLNHDAMYWYRQDPGQGLRLIYYSQIVNDFQKGDIAEGYSVSREKKESFPLTVTSAQKNPTAFYLCASSTPHRGDRDYGYTFGSGTRLTVV.

The genes are TRBV2 and TRBJ1-1; 9 bases line up with TRBD1. Germline trimming cut 6 bases from V and 3 bases from J; bases unmatched to any gene: 2. Germline V gene lookup returns CDR1 SNHLY and CDR2 FYNNEI. This CDR3 is built from 13 residues. The DNA for the CDR3 is TGTGCCAGCAGGAGGGACAGGGACACTGAAGCTTTCTTT. Amino acids: CASRRDRDTEAFF.

The rearrangement joins TRBV11-1 to TRBJ1-1; D may be TRBD1 (5 bases). V gave up 6 bases and J gave up 3 bases, with 11 bases separating them. Germline CDR1 reads SGHAT; CDR2 reads FQDESV (reference sequence). This CDR3 spans 13 amino acids. CDR3 loop: CASSSKGYTEAFF. CDR3 DNA sequence: TGTGCCAGCAGTTCCAAGGGGTACACTGAAGCTTTCTTT.

The chain couples TRBV27 to TRBJ1-2, with 7 bases matching TRBD1. J gave up 4 bases and V 5 bases, and 7 bases lay outside the gene matches. In germline, CDR1 is MNHEY, CDR2 SMNVEV (reference sequence). The CDR3 is 14 amino acids. In DNA, the CDR3 is TGTGCCAGCAGTGCGACAGGGCTAATCTATGGCTACACCTTC. It specifies CASSATGLIYGYTF.

This chain joins TRBV28 and TRBJ2-5; the match to TRBD1 covers 7 bases. The V segment lost 2 bases and the J segment 4 bases; nucleotides outside the gene matches: 10. The CDR3 contains 16 residues. Germline assignment: CDR1 MDHEN and CDR2 SYDVKM. Here the CDR3 DNA reads TGTGCCAGCAGTTTAGATCAGGGGGAGAACGGAGAGACCCAGTACTTC. Translation gives CASSLDQGENGETQYF.